One and the same sample provided the 5 T cell receptor beta chains below, sequenced in a study of read filtering for tumor transcriptome and immune sequencing. Molecular barcoded adaptors covering alpha/delta and beta/gamma chains were used on 400 ng RNA. TCRdb fed the reads into MiXCR, producing one record per CDR3 protein. The data hold some 38,000 distinct CDR3 sequences, with about an eighth observed a single time. Sequenced input: a population of CD138-negative cells sorted from bone marrow. The receptors shown here come from a donor at least 40 years old with multiple myeloma.

This clonotype was counted at least ten times. V gene TRBV20-1 combines with J gene TRBJ1-5, with TRBD1 matching 8 bases. The J segment lost 4 bases and the V segment lost 1 base, leaving 9 bases of the junction unmatched. From germline, CDR1 is DFQATT and CDR2 SNEGSKA (reference sequence). This CDR3 has 16 residues. CDR3 bases: TGCAGTGCTAGAGTAACCGGGACAGGACCTAATCAGCCCCAGCATTTT. Its translation is CSARVTGTGPNQPQHF.

This clonotype came up many times. J is TRBJ2-5 and V is TRBV11-2; 7 nucleotides agree with TRBD2. Germline trimming cut 4 bases from V and 6 bases from J; bases unmatched to any gene: 11. The CDR3 has 15 amino acids. The germline V gene encodes CDR1 SGHAT and CDR2 FQNNGV. CDR3 coding DNA: TGTGCCAGCAGCTCCCCGCTCGTGGGGGGGAAGACCCAGTACTTC. This gives the protein CASSSPLVGGKTQYF.

This clonotype appeared many times. The gene calls are TRBV15 and TRBJ1-5; no firm D call. Germline V gene lookup returns CDR1 LNHNV and CDR2 YYDKDF (reference sequence). This CDR3 comprises 14 residues. V dropped 0 bases and J dropped 4 bases, with 7 bases sitting between them. CDR3 residues: CATSRDYANQPQHF. The CDR3 bases are TGTGCCACCAGCAGAGATTACGCGAATCAGCCCCAGCATTTT.

At least ten counts were recorded for this clonotype. The V call is TRBV19, the J call TRBJ2-3, with D possibly matching TRBD2 (5 bases). The V gene's germline CDR1 is LNHDA and CDR2 SQIVND (reference sequence). Trimming took 5 bases from V and 1 from J, leaving 10 bases between them. This CDR3 is built from 14 residues. CDR3 sequence: CASSLEGGTDTQYF. In DNA form, the CDR3 reads TGTGCCAGTAGTCTCGAGGGCGGCACAGATACGCAGTATTTT.

This clonotype occurred many times. The chain has TRBV14 and TRBJ1-1, with 7 bases aligning to TRBD1. Germline CDR1 SGHDN, CDR2 FVKESK. V shed 0 bases and J 7 bases; nucleotides not matched to a gene: 8. The CDR3 is made up of 15 amino acids. The CDR3 DNA is TGTGCCAGCAGCCAAGAGGCCTGGGGACAGCTTGAAGCTTTCTTT. This encodes CASSQEAWGQLEAFF.